These T cell receptor beta chains were read from a single sample in a study of T-cell reconstitution after alpha-beta-depleted transplantation in children. In TCRdb, the PCR reads were re-called with MiXCR into one record per CDR3 protein. The data show under 350,000 distinct CDR3 sequences, more than 8% seen once. Specimen: PBMCs from the stem cell graft donor, collected from the stem cell graft. All receptors derive from a human donor who donated a stem cell graft to a child with SCID. Each CDR3 is given with its conserved first and last residue. A D gene is named only where the DNA matches it firmly. Some rows have no size entry. The others give once, few or many, or a class for an expanded clone.

V	size	D	J	CDR3	DNA
TRBV7-8	few	-	TRBJ1-5	CASSLRLRSGGDQPQHF	TGTGCCAGCAGCTTACGACTCCGGTCTGGAGGGGATCAGCCCCAGCATTTT
TRBV29-1	many	-	TRBJ2-7	CSVVSAVGTYEQYF	TGCAGCGTTGTCTCGGCAGTAGGGACCTACGAGCAGTACTTC
TRBV11-1	many	-	TRBJ2-2	CASRKAAAGELFF	TGTGCCAGCAGAAAAGCGGCCGCCGGGGAGCTGTTTTTT
TRBV7-9	few	-	TRBJ1-4	CASSLDRRLTNEKLFF	TGTGCCAGCAGCTTAGATCGTAGGTTGACTAATGAAAAACTGTTTTTT
TRBV15	-	TRBD1	TRBJ2-1	CATSSPTGANNEQFF	TGTGCCACCAGCAGCCCCACAGGGGCCAACAATGAGCAGTTCTTC
TRBV9	-	TRBD1	TRBJ2-7	CASSETGEPYEQYF	TGTGCCAGCAGCGAGACAGGGGAACCCTACGAGCAGTACTTC
TRBV18	-	-	TRBJ2-3	CASSPKTLSTDTQYF	TGTGCCAGCTCGCCCAAGACGCTTAGCACAGATACGCAGTATTTT
TRBV6-1	few	-	TRBJ1-1	CASSPLGVNTEAFF	TGTGCCAGCAGCCCGTTGGGGGTGAACACTGAAGCTTTCTTT
TRBV7-2	few	-	TRBJ2-7	CASSLSDLHPSYEQYF	TGTGCCAGCAGCTTATCTGACCTCCACCCTTCCTACGAGCAGTACTTC
TRBV9	-	TRBD2	TRBJ2-3	CASSVTSAPLDTQYF	TGTGCCAGCAGCGTCACTAGCGCCCCCTTGGATACGCAGTATTTT
TRBV27	-	-	TRBJ1-5	CASSPGRRVGQPQHF	TGTGCCAGCAGTCCGGGTCGCAGGGTCGGGCAGCCCCAGCATTTT
TRBV5-1	few	-	TRBJ2-2	CASRRAILSGELFF	TGCGCCAGCAGAAGGGCAATTCTGTCGGGGGAGCTGTTTTTT
TRBV7-6	-	TRBD2	TRBJ2-3	CASSPFLAGASTDTQYF	TGTGCCAGCAGCCCCTTTTTAGCGGGGGCAAGCACAGATACGCAGTATTTT
TRBV5-5	few	TRBD1	TRBJ2-7	CASSLEGTGPSEQYF	TGTGCCAGCAGCTTGGAAGGGACAGGCCCCTCGGAGCAGTACTTC
TRBV7-8	many	-	TRBJ1-4	CASSTYRVPNEKLFF	TGTGCCAGCAGCACCTACCGGGTACCTAATGAAAAACTGTTTTTT
TRBV7-9	few	-	TRBJ2-7	CASSRRDGHYEQYF	TGTGCCAGCAGCCGACGGGACGGGCACTACGAGCAGTACTTC
TRBV20-1	few	TRBD2	TRBJ2-5	CSARLAGGETQYF	TGCAGTGCTAGATTAGCCGGGGGGGAGACCCAGTACTTC
TRBV4-1	few	-	TRBJ2-5	CASSQDWETQYF	TGCGCCAGCAGCCAAGATTGGGAGACCCAGTACTTC
TRBV4-1	few	TRBD2	TRBJ2-3	CASSQAFGGDTDTQYF	TGCGCCAGCAGCCAAGCTTTCGGGGGGGACACAGATACGCAGTATTTT
TRBV11-2	-	-	TRBJ1-5	CASSLALGQGQPQHF	TGTGCCAGCAGCTTAGCCTTAGGGCAAGGACAGCCCCAGCATTTT
TRBV2	few	-	TRBJ1-2	CASRSVDYGYTF	TGTGCCAGCAGATCGGTAGACTATGGCTACACCTTC
TRBV6-1	few	TRBD1	TRBJ1-5	CASSIYLGQEYYSNQPQHF	TGTGCCAGCAGCATATACCTGGGACAGGAGTATTATAGCAATCAGCCCCAGCATTTT
TRBV7-3	few	-	TRBJ2-3	CASSTRGPDTQYF	TGTGCCAGCAGCACAAGAGGGCCAGATACGCAGTATTTT
TRBV12-3/TRBV12-4	few	TRBD2	TRBJ2-7	CASSFLGSGGSYEQYF	TGTGCCAGCAGTTTTTTAGGAAGCGGGGGCTCCTACGAGCAGTACTTC
TRBV7-3	few	TRBD2	TRBJ2-1	CASSLATSGGSEQFF	TGTGCCAGCAGCTTAGCAACTAGCGGGGGTAGTGAGCAGTTCTTC
TRBV29-1	many	-	TRBJ2-1	CSVWDNEQFF	TGCAGCGTATGGGACAATGAGCAGTTCTTC
TRBV7-9	-	-	TRBJ1-1	CASSLALREGDTEAFF	TGTGCCAGCAGCTTAGCGCTCCGGGAGGGGGACACTGAAGCTTTCTTT
TRBV12-3/TRBV12-4	-	-	TRBJ1-6	CASSLQGPPLHF	TGTGCCAGCAGTTTACAAGGCCCACCCCTCCACTTT
TRBV6-5	few	-	TRBJ2-2	CASSYSYGTGELFF	TGTGCCAGCAGTTACTCGTACGGGACCGGGGAGCTGTTTTTT
TRBV5-1	-	-	TRBJ2-5	CASSLGQMYQETQYF	TGCGCCAGCAGCTTGGGACAGATGTACCAAGAGACCCAGTACTTC
TRBV2	once	TRBD2	TRBJ2-3	CASRQAGGYTDTQYF	TGTGCCAGCAGACAAGCGGGGGGGTACACAGATACGCAGTATTTT
TRBV5-1	few	TRBD2	TRBJ2-1	CASSHWLAGGHPNEQFF	TGCGCCAGCAGCCATTGGCTAGCGGGGGGGCACCCCAATGAGCAGTTCTTC
TRBV12-3/TRBV12-4	few	-	TRBJ1-1	CASSGTGTTEAFF	TGTGCCAGCAGTGGAACAGGGACCACTGAAGCTTTCTTT
TRBV12-3/TRBV12-4	many	TRBD1	TRBJ1-4	CASSLGQGVATNEKLFF	TGTGCCAGCAGTTTAGGACAGGGGGTGGCCACTAATGAAAAACTGTTTTTT
TRBV11-2	few	TRBD1	TRBJ1-3	CASSTGGQGSGNTIYF	TGTGCCAGCAGCACGGGAGGACAGGGGTCTGGAAACACCATATATTTT
TRBV5-6	few	TRBD1	TRBJ2-3	CASSTGTGGTDTQYF	TGTGCCAGCAGCACCGGGACAGGGGGCACAGATACGCAGTATTTT
TRBV12-3/TRBV12-4	many	-	TRBJ1-1	CASSLLGGSTEAFF	TGTGCCAGCAGTTTACTCGGGGGCAGTACTGAAGCTTTCTTT
TRBV4-1	few	-	TRBJ2-2	CASSQDRHGANTGELFF	TGCGCCAGCAGCCAAGATAGGCACGGCGCGAACACCGGGGAGCTGTTTTTT
TRBV9	few	-	TRBJ1-6	CASGPDLQSSYNSPLHF	TGTGCCAGTGGACCCGACCTCCAGAGCTCCTATAATTCACCCCTCCACTTT
TRBV4-2	few	-	TRBJ1-5	CASSQEVDSNQPQHF	TGTGCCAGCAGCCAAGAGGTCGATAGCAATCAGCCCCAGCATTTT
TRBV9	many	-	TRBJ1-4	CASSVSGRLNEKLFF	TGTGCCAGCAGCGTTTCGGGACGGCTTAATGAAAAACTGTTTTTT
TRBV7-9	-	TRBD1	TRBJ2-1	CASSLDGDRPEQFF	TGTGCCAGCAGCTTAGATGGGGACAGGCCTGAGCAGTTCTTC
TRBV29-1	many	-	TRBJ1-1	CSVEAANTEAFF	TGCAGCGTTGAGGCTGCGAACACTGAAGCTTTCTTT
TRBV10-3	many	TRBD2	TRBJ2-1	CAIRDTSGGANLEQFF	TGTGCCATCAGGGATACTAGCGGGGGGGCAAATCTTGAGCAGTTCTTC
TRBV6-5	-	-	TRBJ2-3	CASSFRTGTDTQYF	TGTGCCAGCAGTTTCCGAACGGGCACAGATACGCAGTATTTT
TRBV20-1	few	TRBD1	TRBJ2-2	CSARAPTGRGTGELFF	TGCAGTGCTAGAGCGCCGACAGGGAGAGGCACCGGGGAGCTGTTTTTT
TRBV20-1	few	TRBD1	TRBJ2-5	CSATGGGETQYF	TGCAGTGCTACAGGGGGCGGTGAGACCCAGTACTTC